This T cell receptor (beta chain) was identified during a study of early T cells in non-severe SARS-CoV-2 infection. Study-wide context: From unsorted whole blood, bulk RNA was sequenced, and the chains remained unpaired.

This clonotype was observed many times. Antigen: not known. Study-level points and caveats: Anti-spike CD8 specificities were favored by VDJdb matching, whose results missed private and CD4 specificities.

Trimming cost V 3 bases and J 3 bases, with 10 bases left between them. Per the germline V gene, CDR1 is SGHVS and CDR2 is FQNEAQ. The CDR3 runs 14 residues. Separate cDNA molecules each had unique molecular identifiers attached to them. TCRdb re-derived calls from the 5' RACE reads in MiXCR, one entry per CDR3 protein. The data contain 45,000 to 60,000 distinct CDR3 sequences, more than 9% of them seen just once; the ten biggest clones take up under 5%. The clonotype originates from an adult who was a healthcare worker with PCR-confirmed SARS-CoV-2 infection or an uninfected control (not recorded which). The rearrangement links TRBV7-8 to TRBJ2-3, with D tentatively TRBD2 (5 bases). The specimen sequenced was whole blood. CDR3 region: CASSFRESTDTQYF. For the CDR3, the DNA is TGTGCCAGCAGCTTCCGGGAAAGTACAGATACGCAGTATTTT.